This T cell receptor (beta chain) came from a study of neurological immune-mediated disorders. It was by 5'RACE with 10-nucleotide random UMIs that the cDNA was made. Every sequencing run produced over 160 million TCR-beta sequences that came from 15-18 subjects. A single record per CDR3 protein comes from TCRdb applying MiXCR to the 5' RACE reads. The table includes some 77,000 distinct CDR3 sequences, roughly 9.5% detected once. Trimming stripped 1 base from V and 8 bases from J, with 14 bases between. This CDR3 has 15 amino acids. CDR1 and CDR2 from the germline V gene are SGHTA and FQGNSA. The study's findings and limits: The absence of shared CDR3 amino acid sequences among expanded clones across subjects suggests private repertoires in all groups.

Stored at -80 C, 2 million PBMCs were the source of the unsorted libraries. A remark on this clonotype: Its specificity is not known.

Sequencing was carried out using PBMCs. V and J are TRBV7-2 and TRBJ2-2; possibly TRBD2 for D (6 bases). The origin of this receptor is a man over 45 in good health. The CDR3 coding sequence is TGTGCCAGCAGCTTAGGTGTGGAGGGGTCTGGGGAGCTGTTTTTT. The encoded protein is CASSLGVEGSGELFF.